The TCR beta chain under discussion was sequenced for a study of CXCR3-negative and CXCR3-positive naive CD8 T cells. General study points: Naive subsets did not differ in surface CD5, and TRB CDR3 properties served to infer TCR strength. A higher hydrophobicity marked the TRB CDR3s of CXCR3-positive naive cells versus CXCR3-negative naive cells. Diversity proved comparably high across both naive subsets and much lower in memory CD8+ cells.

A CD45RO-CCR7+CD27+CD95- phenotype identified naive CD8+ T cells. Per germline, CDR1 SEHNR and CDR2 FQNEAQ (reference sequence). The CDR3 consists of 16 residues. 5' RACE with UMI labels generated the TRB cDNA libraries. Reprocessing the 5' RACE reads, TCRdb reports a single entry for every CDR3 protein and omits DNA. The sample includes 70,000 to 95,000 distinct CDR3 sequences. On this clonotype itself: Its antigen is as yet unknown.

The TCR was taken from a human donor in good health. Some clones in this sample may be carry-over from other donors' samples. Sequencing used naive CXCR3- CD8+ T cells from blood. Specified subset: CD45RO-CCR7+CD27+CD95- naive CD8+ T cells lacking CXCR3 (TNR3-). The chain recombines TRBV7-9 with TRBJ2-1; the TRBD2 assignment by TCRdb is unverifiable without DNA. The CDR3 reads CASSAQLAGVSNEQFF.